A single sample gave rise to the 26 T cell receptor beta chains below, sequenced in a study of cytomegalovirus exposure and HLA in healthy donors. Primers: 60 Vbeta forward and 13 Jbeta reverse. Repertoires were generated with immunoSEQ multiplex PCR, while TCRdb's copy carries only in-frame clones and drops some. The repertoire has under 200,000 clones, roughly 78% of them found once; the top ten carry 2.5% to 3.5%. What was sequenced was PBMCs. These receptors came from a woman aged 35 to 49 in good health and CMV-seronegative.

The V and J genes are TRBV5-1 and TRBJ1-1; no firm D call. Looked up from germline, CDR1 is SGHRS and CDR2 is YFSETQ. Trimming took 4 bases from V and 4 from J, leaving 20 bases between them. The CDR3 covers 16 residues. DNA for the CDR3: TGCGCCAGCAGCCCGGATGCCCAGTCTGCGGGCACTGAAGCTTTCTTT. Its translation: CASSPDAQSAGTEAFF.

As to this clone: Germline and junction disagree at one end, which may indicate a read error. The chain has TRBV11-2 and TRBJ1-6, with D possibly TRBD1 on 5 matching bases. CDR3 length: 16 residues. Germline lookup yields CDR1 SGHAT and CDR2 FQNNGV. CDR3 in DNA: TGTGCCAGCCGCTTCAGGGAAAGCTCCTATAATTCACCCCTCCACTTT. It yields the protein CASRFRESSYNSPLHF. The full variable domain, with the rest looked up from reference TRBV11-2 and TRBJ1-6, is EAGVAQSPRYKIIEKRQSVAFWCNPISGHATLYWYQQILGQGPKLLIQFQNNGVVDDSQLPKDRFSAERLKGVDSTLKIQPAKLEDSAVYLCASRFRESSYNSPLHFGNGTRLTVT.

This clone was recorded only once. The chain couples TRBV7-9 to TRBJ2-1; unclear D gene. The germline V gene has CDR1 SEHNR and CDR2 FQNEAQ (reference sequence). The CDR3 is 13 residues long. V was pared by 1 base and J by 4 bases, with 5 bases between. This CDR3 reads CASSLVPYNEQFF. CDR3 bases: TGTGCCAGCAGCTTAGTTCCTTACAATGAGCAGTTCTTC. Full variable domain (rest looked up from reference TRBV7-9 and TRBJ2-1): DTGVSQNPRHKITKRGQNVTFRCDPISEHNRLYWYRQTLGQGPEFLTYFQNEAQLEKSRLLSDRFSAERPKGSFSTLEIQRTEQGDSAMYLCASSLVPYNEQFFGPGTRLTVL.

This sequence joins TRBV5-1 and TRBJ2-5; weak D call: TRBD1 (5 bases). The CDR3 totals 13 residues. Germline V lookup: CDR1 SGHRS, CDR2 YFSETQ. Trimming cost V 4 bases and J 7 bases, with 14 bases left between them. As DNA, the CDR3 is TGCGCCAGCAGCCTCCGACAGTCTGGGACCCAGTACTTC. This gives the protein CASSLRQSGTQYF.

Regarding this clone: Because the CDR3 is missing its conserved closing phenylalanine or tryptophan, this is likely a read error. The chain links TRBV19 to TRBJ1-2, with 8 bases that match TRBD1. The CDR3 is made up of 16 amino acids. Looked up from germline, CDR1 is LNHDA and CDR2 is SQIVND (reference sequence). Losses at the gene ends were 6 bases for V and 1 base for J; bases not matched to a gene: 10. CDR3 loop: CASRPGTGFNNYGYTS. DNA of the CDR3: TGTGCCAGTAGGCCCGGGACAGGCTTTAATAACTATGGCTACACCTCC.

The chain joins TRBV7-9 to TRBJ2-2, with 8 bases fitting TRBD2. The V and J ends lost 8 bases and 1 base, in that order; junction bases with no gene match: 12. CDR1 and CDR2 from the germline V gene are SEHNR and FQNEAQ (reference sequence). This CDR3 has 17 residues. CDR3 bases: TGTGCCAGCGCAATCATAAGCGGGGGTGTGAACACCGGGGAGCTGTTTTTT. Translating it yields CASAIISGGVNTGELFF.

V is TRBV5-6 and J is TRBJ1-6, with unresolved D. In germline, CDR1 is SGHDT, CDR2 YYEEEE. The CDR3 contains 14 residues. V was trimmed by 2 bases and J by 8 bases, leaving 11 bases between them. This CDR3 is CASSFEVTHSPLHF. CDR3 nucleotide sequence: TGTGCCAGCAGCTTTGAGGTAACCCATTCACCCCTCCACTTT.

The rearrangement links TRBV18 to TRBJ2-3, with TRBD2 matching 8 bases. With 4 bases clipped from V and 2 bases from J, the junction kept 5 bases outside the gene matches. This CDR3 is 15 amino acids long. CDR1 and CDR2 (germline): KGHSH, LQKENI. In DNA, the CDR3 is TGTGCCAGCTCACGTTCGGGGGGGGACACAGATACGCAGTATTTT. Protein product: CASSRSGGDTDTQYF. Together with reference TRBV18 and TRBJ2-3, the CDR3 gives the full variable domain: NAGVMQNPRHLVRRRGQEARLRCSPMKGHSHVYWYRQLPEEGLKFMVYLQKENIIDESGMPKERFSAEFPKEGPSILRIQQVVRGDSAAYFCASSRSGGDTDTQYFGPGTRLTVL.

V usage is TRBV5-1 and J usage is TRBJ1-1; D is uncertain. This CDR3 has 13 amino acids. V shed 5 bases and J shed 1 base, with 9 bases lying between them. CDR1 SGHRS and CDR2 YFSETQ come from the germline V gene. Here the CDR3 DNA reads TGCGCCAGCAGATGGTCAGAGAACACTGAAGCTTTCTTT. Protein sequence: CASRWSENTEAFF. The full variable domain, completed using reference TRBV5-1 and TRBJ1-1, is KAGVTQTPRYLIKTRGQQVTLSCSPISGHRSVSWYQQTPGQGLQFLFEYFSETQRNKGNFPGRFSGRQFSNSRSEMNVSTLELGDSALYLCASRWSENTEAFFGQGTRLTVV.

The chain has TRBV19 and TRBJ2-7, with 7 nucleotides matching TRBD1. The ends lost 10 bases at V and 6 bases at J; junction bases unmatched: 6. Per the germline V gene, CDR1 is LNHDA and CDR2 is SQIVND (reference sequence). The CDR3 contains 11 residues. The CDR3 region is CATTTGSEQYF. As DNA, the CDR3 is TGTGCCACCACGACAGGGTCCGAGCAGTACTTC.

The V gene is TRBV28, the J gene TRBJ2-5, with 13 bases matching TRBD2. Per germline, CDR1 MDHEN and CDR2 SYDVKM. This CDR3 region has 17 residues. With V trimmed by 5 bases and J by 0 bases, 6 bases remained unmatched. The CDR3 protein is CASSASTSGGDQETQYF. The DNA of the CDR3 is TGTGCCAGCAGTGCAAGCACTAGCGGGGGGGACCAAGAGACCCAGTACTTC.

This clone was recorded a few times. This sequence joins TRBV4-1 and TRBJ1-1; no clear D. V was clipped by 0 bases and J by 1 base, with 6 bases between them. In germline, CDR1 is MGHRA, CDR2 YSYEKL. The CDR3 sequence is 14 residues long. The CDR3 sequence: CASSQDTTNTEAFF. The DNA for the CDR3 is TGCGCCAGCAGCCAAGATACTACGAACACTGAAGCTTTCTTT.

The chain has TRBV5-1 and TRBJ1-4; a possible D gene is TRBD1 (5 bases). CDR1 is SGHRS and CDR2 is YFSETQ in the germline V gene. Trimming left V 4 bases short and J 7 bases short, with 23 bases between. This CDR3 comprises 17 residues. This CDR3 reads CASSPGDRAGVVEKLFF. CDR3 sequence (DNA): TGCGCCAGCAGCCCGGGGGACCGGGCGGGAGTTGTTGAAAAACTGTTTTTT. Together with reference TRBV5-1 and TRBJ1-4, the CDR3 gives the full variable domain: KAGVTQTPRYLIKTRGQQVTLSCSPISGHRSVSWYQQTPGQGLQFLFEYFSETQRNKGNFPGRFSGRQFSNSRSEMNVSTLELGDSALYLCASSPGDRAGVVEKLFFGSGTQLSVL.

V usage is TRBV6-6 and J usage is TRBJ1-5, with TRBD1 identical over 9 bases. The V and J ends lost 5 bases and 6 bases, in that order; junction bases with no gene match: 5. Looked up from germline, CDR1 is MNHNY and CDR2 is SVGAGI (reference sequence). The CDR3 loop spans 14 amino acids. CDR3 bases: TGTGCCAGCAGTAGGACAGGGGAACCTCAGCCCCAGCATTTT. Translation: CASSRTGEPQPQHF.

This rearrangement joins TRBV6-5 to TRBJ2-2, with 8 bases aligning to TRBD2. Per the germline V gene, CDR1 is MNHEY and CDR2 is SVGAGI. V gave up 2 bases and J gave up 7 bases; unmatched junction bases: 3. This CDR3 is built from 14 residues. This CDR3 is CASSYGTSLGELFF. The CDR3, as DNA: TGTGCCAGCAGTTACGGGACTAGTCTCGGGGAGCTGTTTTTT.

V usage is TRBV15 and J usage is TRBJ2-5; D is perhaps TRBD1 (5 bases). Trimming stripped 1 base from V and 10 bases from J, with 13 bases between. The CDR3 has 13 residues. Germline V gene sequence: CDR1 LNHNV, CDR2 YYDKDF (reference sequence). The CDR3 protein is CATSRATGTIQYF. CDR3 bases: TGTGCCACCAGCAGAGCTACAGGAACCATCCAGTACTTC.

The chain is built from TRBV19 and TRBJ1-6; D not resolved. The germline gives CDR1 LNHDA, CDR2 SQIVND (reference sequence). The CDR3 spans 15 residues. Trimming shortened V by 3 bases and J by 7 bases, and 13 bases separated the two germline ends. CDR3: CASSMGWQLNSPLHF. CDR3 sequence (DNA): TGTGCCAGTAGTATGGGCTGGCAGTTAAATTCACCCCTCCACTTT.

The chain links TRBV5-6 to TRBJ1-1; D perhaps matches TRBD1 (5 bases). The CDR3 length is 15 residues. V gave up 1 base and J gave up 4 bases, with 14 bases separating them. Germline CDR1 and CDR2: SGHDT and YYEEEE. The CDR3 loop reads CASSLTGLGGTEAFF. CDR3 coding DNA: TGTGCCAGCAGCTTGACGGGATTGGGGGGCACTGAAGCTTTCTTT.

The chain couples TRBV6-1 to TRBJ1-2, with 9 bases matching TRBD1. Germline-derived CDR1 and CDR2 are MNHNS and SASEGT. The CDR3 is made up of 15 amino acids. Trimming cost V 2 bases and J 5 bases; bases outside gene matches: 6. The CDR3 here is CASSEQDRGMYGYTF. DNA for the CDR3: TGTGCCAGCAGTGAACAGGACAGGGGAATGTATGGCTACACCTTC.

This clone was observed a handful of times. The gene calls are TRBV29-1 and TRBJ2-2; TRBD1 is a possible D gene (5 bases). V was cut by 4 bases and J by 3 bases, with 6 bases left in between. There are 12 residues in the CDR3. Germline V lookup: CDR1 SQVTM, CDR2 ANQGSEA. CDR3 protein: CSVVRDTGELFF. The CDR3 DNA sequence: TGCAGCGTTGTCAGGGACACCGGGGAGCTGTTTTTT.

For the CDR3, the DNA is TGTGCCAGTAGTCCCCGACAGGAGAGGGCTGAAGCTTTCTTT. Residues: CASSPRQERAEAFF. The genes are TRBV19 and TRBJ1-1; D perhaps matches TRBD1 (6 bases). The CDR3 is 14 residues long. Per germline, CDR1 LNHDA and CDR2 SQIVND (reference sequence). Trimming shortened V by 5 bases and J by 6 bases, and 16 bases separated the two germline ends.

The gene calls are TRBV6-5 and TRBJ1-1, with 11 bases lining up with TRBD1. Germline V lookup: CDR1 MNHEY, CDR2 SVGAGI. J was trimmed by 5 bases and V by 4 bases; bases with no gene match: 6. This CDR3 is built from 15 residues. The CDR3 protein is CASSWGTGGRTEAFF. In DNA form, the CDR3 reads TGTGCCAGCAGTTGGGGGACAGGGGGAAGAACTGAAGCTTTCTTT.

The chain has TRBV6-5 and TRBJ1-1; D possibly corresponds to TRBD1 (5 bases). Per germline, CDR1 MNHEY and CDR2 SVGAGI. V lost 2 bases to trimming and J lost 4 bases, with 11 bases between them. CDR3 size: 14 residues. CDR3 DNA sequence: TGTGCCAGCAGTTACACTCAGGGTTCCACTGAAGCTTTCTTT. This encodes CASSYTQGSTEAFF.

This clone was recorded once. The J gene is TRBJ1-2, the V gene TRBV5-6; no clear D gene. The CDR3 extends over 12 amino acids. Germline V CDR1 and CDR2: SGHDT, YYEEEE. V was clipped by 0 bases and J by 7 bases, with 7 bases between them. The CDR3 loop reads CASSLVSVGYTF. CDR3 in DNA: TGTGCCAGCAGCTTGGTTTCCGTTGGCTACACCTTC.

This clone showed up just once. The chain couples TRBV6-5 to TRBJ1-5; 7 nucleotides match TRBD1. V gave up 0 bases and J gave up 6 bases; unmatched junction bases: 5. This CDR3 is 15 amino acids long. Germline CDR1 and CDR2: MNHEY and SVGAGI. This chain's CDR3 is CASSYSRGRIQPQHF. Written as DNA, the CDR3 is TGTGCCAGCAGTTACTCGAGGGGGCGGATTCAGCCCCAGCATTTT.

This clone was picked up a small number of times. The V gene is TRBV4-1, the J gene TRBJ1-4; a weak D match, TRBD1 (5 bases). CDR1 MGHRA and CDR2 YSYEKL come from the germline V gene. This CDR3 is 15 amino acids long. Trimming removed 4 bases from V and 5 bases from J, with 14 bases in between. CDR3 DNA: TGCGCCAGCAGCCTCGGAGCGGGGGGGAATGAAAAACTGTTTTTT. It encodes CASSLGAGGNEKLFF.